One T cell receptor beta chain is described in this entry. A much larger clone lies one base from this, so it may be a read error. Different DNA sequences within this sample yield the same CDR3. The sample is drawn from a study of OX40 agonist ivuxolimab in advanced cancers. The assay was immunoSEQ multiplex PCR, and TCRdb's table has in-frame clones only and misses some. This table holds about 69,000 clones, 80% to 85% found once. The receptor was isolated from an adult with an advanced solid tumor such as melanoma, head and neck, liver or kidney cancer. The material sequenced was CD4+ or CD8+ T cells sorted from blood, taken in a trial of the OX40 agonist ivuxolimab.

CDR3 in DNA: TGTGCTAGCAGCCAGGGTGGACAGGGGGCTTCCTACGAGCAGTACTTC. It encodes CASSQGGQGASYEQYF. The V call is TRBV13, the J call TRBJ2-7; TRBD1 aligns across 11 bases. Germline CDR1 PRHDT, CDR2 FYEKMQ (reference sequence). This CDR3 region has 16 residues.